These 19 T cell receptor beta chains originate from one sample sequenced in a study of T cells in Graves' hyperthyroidism and ophthalmopathy. What was amplified from RNA transcripts were TCR beta CDR3 regions. RT-PCR in the first round (using the HTBI primer set) targeted the TCR CDR3. TCRdb fed the multiplex PCR reads into MiXCR, producing one record per CDR3 protein. There are about 600,000 distinct CDR3 sequences in the sample; more than 13% occur only once, and around 7% lies in the top ten. Input material: blood. The receptors were sampled from a woman between 18 and 30 years old with Graves' ophthalmopathy.

This clonotype was counted ten times or more. The rearrangement joins TRBV3-1 to TRBJ2-1; TRBD2 matches 12 bases. The germline CDR1 and CDR2 sequences are LGHDT and YNNKEL (reference sequence). V was clipped by 3 bases and J by 3 bases; unmatched bases: 3. This CDR3 has 16 residues. The CDR3 protein is CASSQGLAGRYNEQFF. The CDR3 DNA follows: TGTGCCAGCAGCCAGGGACTAGCGGGCCGCTACAATGAGCAGTTCTTC.

The sample holds many counts of this clonotype. This chain connects TRBV24-1 to TRBJ1-1, with D possibly matching TRBD1 (5 bases). Trimming took 9 bases from V and 1 from J, leaving 14 bases between them. Per the germline V gene, CDR1 is KGHDR and CDR2 is SFDVKD. There are 14 residues in the CDR3. CDR3 residues: CATSGGDPNTEAFF. For the CDR3, the DNA is TGTGCCACCTCGGGGGGGGACCCGAACACTGAAGCTTTCTTT.

A remark on this clonotype: Its ends do not fully match the called genes, so a read error is possible. CDR3 sequence reads: CASSLGGMTSSSSYNEQSF. DNA for the CDR3: TGTGCCAGCAGCTTAGGAGGGATGACTAGCTCAAGCTCCTACAATGAGCAGTCCTTC. The chain couples TRBV11-2 to TRBJ2-1; 7 bases fit TRBD2. The CDR3 contains 19 residues. Looked up from germline, CDR1 is SGHAT and CDR2 is FQNNGV.

For this clonotype: This could be a read error, since a much larger clone is one nucleotide away. The chain employs TRBV28 and TRBJ2-1, with a tentative D call TRBD1 (5 bases). Germline V gene data show CDR1 as MDHEN and CDR2 as SYDVKM. The CDR3 has 12 residues. The CDR3 is CASRVEQRQILF. CDR3 bases: TGTGCCAGCAGAGTAGAACAAAGACAGATCCTCTTC.

The gene calls are TRBV3-1 and TRBJ1-1, with D uncertain. CDR1 is LGHDT and CDR2 is YNNKEL in the germline V gene (reference sequence). The V end was cut by 3 bases, the J end by 0 bases, with 11 bases between. The length of the CDR3 is 15 residues. CDR3 loop: CASSHLRHLNTEAFF. The CDR3 bases are TGTGCCAGCAGCCACCTACGTCATCTGAACACTGAAGCTTTCTTT.

There are many counts of this clonotype. The chain recombines TRBV5-1 with TRBJ1-1; D gene ambiguous. Per germline, CDR1 SGHRS and CDR2 YFSETQ. The ends were cut back, 5 bases at V and 0 bases at J, with 14 bases in the middle. The CDR3 spans 15 residues. The DNA for the CDR3 is TGCGCCAGCAGGGCCGGTGGGCACATGAACACTGAAGCTTTCTTT. Its translation is CASRAGGHMNTEAFF.

The rearrangement links TRBV4-3 to TRBJ2-7; a possible D gene is TRBD1 (6 bases). The CDR3 has 15 residues. Germline CDR1 is LGHNA and CDR2 is YSLEER. Trimming took off 0 bases at V and 3 bases at J, with 12 bases between the two ends. CDR3 loop: CASSQDHGQYYEQYF. In DNA form, the CDR3 reads TGCGCCAGCAGCCAAGATCATGGACAGTACTACGAGCAGTACTTC.

This clonotype occurred many times. V usage is TRBV3-1 and J usage is TRBJ2-5; TRBD2 matches at 12 bases. The germline V gene encodes CDR1 LGHDT and CDR2 YNNKEL (reference sequence). The junction had 11 bases not matched to a gene; V was cut back by 3 bases and J by 0 bases. The CDR3 has 19 amino acids. The CDR3 DNA reads TGTGCCAGCAGCCAGGCCAGGTGGACTAGCGGGGTGTACCAAGAGACCCAGTACTTC. Protein: CASSQARWTSGVYQETQYF.

Many counts were recorded for this clonotype. The chain couples TRBV20-1 to TRBJ2-2; 11 bases fit TRBD2. Trimming at V came to 5 bases and at J to 5 bases, leaving 7 bases not matched to a gene. Germline CDR1 DFQATT, CDR2 SNEGSKA (reference sequence). The length of the CDR3 is 15 residues. For the CDR3, the DNA is TGCAGTGCTCCTACTAGCGGGAGACGGACCGGGGAGCTGTTTTTT. Translation: CSAPTSGRRTGELFF.

This clonotype was found many times. The chain joins TRBV11-3 to TRBJ2-5; a weak D match, TRBD2 (6 bases). Trimming took 3 bases from V and 5 from J, leaving 13 bases between them. The CDR3 totals 14 residues. Germline CDR1 is SGHNT and CDR2 is YENEEA. Written as DNA, the CDR3 is TGTGCCAGCAGCTTCGGCGGAGGGAAGGAGACCCAGTACTTC. This gives the protein CASSFGGGKETQYF.

This clonotype was detected ten times or more. This chain links TRBV7-8 with TRBJ2-7; 10 positions match TRBD2. Germline-derived CDR1 and CDR2 are SGHVS and FQNEAQ. This CDR3 comprises 15 residues. Losses at the gene ends were 4 bases for V and 3 bases for J; bases not matched to a gene: 6. The CDR3 spells CASSSTGLADYEQYF. In nucleotides, the CDR3 is TGTGCCAGCAGCTCAACCGGACTAGCGGACTACGAGCAGTACTTC.

This clonotype has a count of ten or more. The chain combines TRBV30 with TRBJ2-7; TRBD2 might be the D (6 bases). The CDR3 has 14 residues. CDR1 GTSNPN and CDR2 SVGIG come from the germline V gene (reference sequence). With 0 bases removed from V and 2 bases from J, the gap between germline ends came to 11 bases. DNA for the CDR3: TGTGCCTGGAGTGTGGAGGGAGGTGCCTACGAGCAGTACTTC. Its translation is CAWSVEGGAYEQYF. Full variable domain (rest looked up from reference TRBV30 and TRBJ2-7): SQTIHQWPATLVQPVGSPLSLECTVEGTSNPNLYWYRQAAGRGLQLLFYSVGIGQISSEVPQNLSASRPQDRQFILSSKKLLLSDSGFYLCAWSVEGGAYEQYFGPGTRLTVT.

This clonotype was found many times. V usage is TRBV2 and J usage is TRBJ2-1; unclear D gene. Germline lookup yields CDR1 SNHLY and CDR2 FYNNEI. Trimming left V 2 bases short and J 0 bases short, with 11 bases between. The CDR3 loop spans 16 amino acids. CDR3 DNA: TGTGCCAGCAGTGAAAGGCCCCCCAGCTCCTACAATGAGCAGTTCTTC. Amino acids: CASSERPPSSYNEQFF.

This clonotype was found many times. This rearrangement joins TRBV6-1 to TRBJ2-3; D perhaps matches TRBD2 (6 bases). Germline CDR1 and CDR2: MNHNS and SASEGT. The V gene lost 2 bases and the J gene lost 6 bases, with 18 bases spanning the gap. This CDR3 has 16 residues. In DNA form, the CDR3 reads TGTGCCAGCAGTGAACTTTCCGTCCCGGGGGTTGATACGCAGTATTTT. It translates to CASSELSVPGVDTQYF.

This clonotype has at least ten counts. This chain uses TRBV18 with TRBJ2-5; D is undetermined. Germline V CDR1 and CDR2: KGHSH, LQKENI. This CDR3 is 15 amino acids long. V lost 2 bases and J 0 bases, leaving 10 bases between the germline ends. The CDR3 sequence is CASSPRTSYQETQYF. The CDR3 region has the DNA TGTGCCAGCTCACCAAGAACTTCGTACCAAGAGACCCAGTACTTC.

This clonotype has a count of ten or more. The J gene is TRBJ2-6, the V gene TRBV28, with TRBD1 identical over 10 bases. V was clipped by 1 base and J by 2 bases; unmatched bases: 2. The CDR3 totals 17 residues. Germline V CDR1 and CDR2: MDHEN, SYDVKM. The CDR3 nucleotides are TGTGCCAGCAGTTTATTGGGGACAGGGGCTGGGGCCAACGTCCTGACTTTC. Protein sequence: CASSLLGTGAGANVLTF.

The chain has TRBV7-9 and TRBJ1-5, with a possible D match to TRBD1 (5 bases). The CDR3 is 13 amino acids. Germline V gives CDR1 SEHNR, CDR2 FQNEAQ (reference sequence). With 5 bases removed from V and 4 bases from J, the gap between germline ends came to 9 bases. The DNA of the CDR3 is TGTGCCAGCAGCCCGACAGAAAATCAGCCCCAGCATTTT. It codes for CASSPTENQPQHF.

This chain links TRBV20-1 with TRBJ2-1; 8 bases are shared with TRBD1. Germline CDR1 is DFQATT and CDR2 is SNEGSKA (reference sequence). Losses at the gene ends were 3 bases for V and 8 bases for J; bases not matched to a gene: 9. The CDR3 runs to 14 residues. As DNA, the CDR3 is TGCAGTGCTAGTTTCAGGGGGCGCGGGTATGAGCAGTTCTTC. The encoded protein is CSASFRGRGYEQFF.

J is TRBJ1-1 and V is TRBV27, with a possible D match to TRBD1 (5 bases). V was cut by 6 bases and J by 1 base, with 15 bases left in between. CDR1 MNHEY and CDR2 SMNVEV come from the germline V gene (reference sequence). The CDR3 totals 15 residues. CDR3 in amino acids: CASSFGVQGNTEAFF. CDR3 in DNA: TGTGCCAGCAGCTTTGGTGTCCAGGGGAACACTGAAGCTTTCTTT.